The TCR beta chain described here comes from a study of T cell responses to AZD1222 COVID-19 vaccine. Regarding the study as a whole: A reported finding is that nearly half of spike-specific TCRs target unmutated variant regions.

With 3 bases removed from V and 6 bases from J, the gap between germline ends came to 15 bases. Germline V gene data show CDR1 as MNHEY and CDR2 as SMNVEV (reference sequence). The CDR3 totals 14 residues. This clone was detected only once. Its target is not known. The assay was immunoSEQ multiplex PCR, and TCRdb's table has in-frame clones only and misses some. The table records tens of thousands of clones, 70% to 90% of them present only once. The sequencing here drew on peripheral blood, taken 28 days after the second AZD1222 dose. The TCR was taken from an adult who received the AZD1222 COVID-19 vaccine. V usage is TRBV27 and J usage is TRBJ2-7; a possible D gene is TRBD2 (6 bases). DNA of the CDR3: TGTGCCAGCAGTTTCGGAGGGGTGCGGTTCGAGCAGTACTTC. The encoded protein is CASSFGGVRFEQYF.